Below, one T cell receptor beta chain is given with its context. The antigen is unknown. Germline V gives CDR1 LGHNA, CDR2 YSLEER. The CDR3 runs 14 residues. V shed 1 base and J shed 5 bases, with 12 bases lying between them. The data belong to a study of cytomegalovirus exposure and HLA in healthy donors. General observations from the study: Several V segments, TRBV6-2 and TRBV6-3 among them, could not be told apart and were dropped. When a later analysis was performed, an Asian-associated ancestry cluster reportedly had fewer N-insertions than the approximately 700-donor mean.

PCR employed 60 Vbeta and 13 Jbeta primers. Generated by immunoSEQ multiplex PCR, the TCRdb table keeps only in-frame clones and is missing some. The sample table includes tens of thousands of clones. The material sequenced was PBMCs. The clonotype originates from a woman aged 40 to 55 in good health and CMV-seronegative. The chain joins TRBV4-3 to TRBJ2-7, with D tentatively TRBD2 (6 bases). The CDR3 reads CASSQVGGAHEQYF. The CDR3 DNA reads as TGCGCCAGCAGCCAAGTCGGGGGAGCCCACGAGCAGTACTTC.